The rows below give T cell receptor beta chains drawn from one sample of a study of cytomegalovirus exposure and HLA in healthy donors. The data were produced by immunoSEQ multiplex PCR, yet TCRdb's version contains in-frame clones alone and is incomplete. The sample lists about 37,000 clones, about four fifths occurring once. Sequencing was carried out using PBMCs. These receptors were taken from a woman aged 40 to 50 in good health and CMV-seronegative. Both conserved end residues are part of each CDR3. The order of the fields is CDR3 length, V gene, D gene, clone size, J gene, CDR3 protein, CDR3 DNA. A D gene is named only where the DNA matches it firmly. Not all rows give a size; the values are once, few, many and, for expanded clones, a class.

>13|TRBV7-9|-|-|TRBJ2-5
CASSLAPKETQYF
TGTGCCAGCAGCTTAGCCCCTAAAGAGACCCAGTACTTC
>17|TRBV4-1|-|-|TRBJ1-1
CASSQPRTAKDYTEAFF
TGCGCCAGCAGCCAACCTCGGACAGCCAAAGACTACACTGAAGCTTTCTTT
>15|TRBV15|-|-|TRBJ1-3
CATSREGVSGNTIYF
TGTGCCACCAGCAGAGAGGGCGTTTCTGGAAACACCATATATTTT
>13|TRBV28|-|-|TRBJ1-6
CASNGGFSSPLHF
TGTGCCAGCAACGGAGGGTTTAGTTCACCCCTCCACTTT
>15|TRBV9|TRBD1|-|TRBJ1-2
CASRPPGQGHYGYTF
TGTGCCAGCAGACCCCCGGGACAGGGTCATTATGGCTACACCTTC
>17|TRBV7-9|TRBD1|-|TRBJ2-4
CASSSPGQGSGTSIQYF
TGTGCCAGCAGCTCACCGGGACAGGGGTCCGGGACCAGCATTCAGTACTTC
>14|TRBV5-1|TRBD1|-|TRBJ2-5
CASSFTGGPETQYF
TGCGCCAGCAGCTTTACAGGGGGCCCAGAGACCCAGTACTTC
>18|TRBV4-3|TRBD2|few|TRBJ2-2
CASSQVGASGGWTGELFF
TGCGCCAGCAGCCAAGTCGGGGCTAGCGGGGGTTGGACCGGGGAGCTGTTTTTT
>14|TRBV5-1|TRBD2|-|TRBJ2-7
CASSVAGLKYEQYF
TGCGCCAGCAGCGTAGCGGGACTAAAATACGAGCAGTACTTC
>15|TRBV27|-|once|TRBJ1-5
CASRETPYSNQPQHF
TGTGCCAGCAGAGAGACACCTTATAGCAATCAGCCCCAGCATTTT
>16|TRBV4-2|TRBD2|-|TRBJ2-1
CASSQGNSGGENEQFF
TGTGCCAGCAGCCAAGGAAATAGCGGGGGGGAGAATGAGCAGTTCTTC
>16|TRBV4-3|-|-|TRBJ1-5
CASSQGWGEVGQPQHF
TGCGCCAGCAGCCAAGGATGGGGGGAGGTCGGTCAGCCCCAGCATTTT
>14|TRBV5-8|-|-|TRBJ1-5
CASSLAQGRQPQHF
TGTGCCAGCAGCTTGGCGCAGGGTCGGCAGCCCCAGCATTTT
>15|TRBV18|-|once|TRBJ1-1
CASSPTRRQNTEAFF
TGTGCCAGCTCACCAACCAGGCGCCAGAACACTGAAGCTTTCTTT
>15|TRBV7-9|TRBD2|-|TRBJ2-3
CASRPGTTTTDTQYF
TGTGCCAGCAGACCAGGGACTACCACCACAGATACGCAGTATTTT
>13|TRBV4-3|-|-|TRBJ2-5
CASSQEAVQTQYF
TGCGCCAGCAGCCAAGAGGCAGTCCAGACCCAGTACTTC
>14|TRBV6-5|-|-|TRBJ1-1
CASSKLGGSTEAFF
TGTGCCAGCAGTAAACTCGGGGGGTCCACTGAAGCTTTCTTT
>17|TRBV9|TRBD2|-|TRBJ2-1
CASSVAKGTSGGDEQFF
TGTGCCAGCAGCGTCGCTAAAGGGACTAGCGGGGGCGATGAGCAGTTCTTC
>16|TRBV18|TRBD1|-|TRBJ1-1
CASSPGTGVQNTEAFF
TGTGCCAGCTCGCCCGGGACAGGGGTTCAGAACACTGAAGCTTTCTTT
>14|TRBV7-2|-|-|TRBJ2-3
CASSLSEDSDTQYF
TGTGCCAGCAGCTTAAGTGAGGATTCAGATACGCAGTATTTT
>13|TRBV5-4|TRBD1|once|TRBJ2-7
CASSGTGGVEQYF
TGTGCCAGCAGCGGGACAGGGGGCGTCGAGCAGTACTTC
>13|TRBV6-5|-|-|TRBJ1-6
CASRRGFYSPLHF
TGTGCCAGCAGAAGAGGGTTTTATTCACCCCTCCACTTT
>15|TRBV12-5|TRBD1|-|TRBJ1-2
CASGLGQGTTSGYTF
TGTGCTAGTGGTTTAGGACAGGGAACTACTAGTGGCTACACCTTC
>14|TRBV7-2|TRBD1|-|TRBJ1-6
CASSPDRGHLPLHF
TGTGCCAGCAGCCCCGACAGGGGGCACTTACCCCTCCACTTT
>13|TRBV27|TRBD1|-|TRBJ1-1
CASSLRGHTEAFF
TGTGCCAGCAGTTTGAGGGGGCACACTGAAGCTTTCTTT
>13|TRBV5-4|-|-|TRBJ2-3
CASSGAVTDTQYF
TGTGCCAGCAGCGGGGCGGTCACAGATACGCAGTATTTT
>15|TRBV18|-|-|TRBJ2-2
CASSPRGSDTGELFF
TGTGCCAGCTCACCACGAGGGAGCGACACCGGGGAGCTGTTTTTT
>16|TRBV5-4|TRBD2|once|TRBJ2-5
CASSLGGRGAQETQYF
TGTGCCAGCAGCTTGGGTGGGCGGGGGGCGCAAGAGACCCAGTACTTC
>13|TRBV27|-|-|TRBJ1-2
CASSHRANYGYTF
TGTGCCAGCAGTCACAGGGCTAACTATGGCTACACCTTC
>15|TRBV4-2|TRBD1|-|TRBJ2-3
CASSQDRGTTDTQYF
TGTGCCAGCAGCCAAGACAGGGGGACCACAGATACGCAGTATTTT